This entry lists 24 T cell receptor beta chains sequenced from one sample in a study of blood T cell repertoires in COVID-19. The table came from immunoSEQ multiplex PCR; TCRdb's copy has only in-frame clones and leaves some out. There are about 190,000 clones in the sample; around nine tenths occur only once, and 6% lies in the top ten. The sequencing input was peripheral blood. The receptors here all came from a middle-aged man with active or convalescent COVID-19.

The rearrangement joins TRBV6-5 to TRBJ1-1, with D tentatively TRBD1 (5 bases). The germline gives CDR1 MNHEY, CDR2 SVGAGI. The CDR3 is 15 residues long. V lost 5 bases and J 3 bases, leaving 16 bases between the germline ends. The CDR3: CASSRRQPKDTEAFF. CDR3 bases: TGTGCCAGCAGTAGACGACAGCCGAAGGACACTGAAGCTTTCTTT.

This clone was recorded only once. This chain links TRBV19 with TRBJ2-1; D is unclear. Deletions cut 4 bases from V and 0 bases from J, with 13 bases between. The CDR3 is 16 residues long. Germline V gene lookup returns CDR1 LNHDA and CDR2 SQIVND (reference sequence). The CDR3 sequence is CASSSPRLSSYNEQFF. The CDR3 DNA reads TGTGCCAGTAGTAGTCCCCGTCTCAGCTCCTACAATGAGCAGTTCTTC.

In DNA, the CDR3 is TGCGCCAGCAGCTTGGCAGGGTTCTACGAGCAGTACTTC. Translation gives CASSLAGFYEQYF. The chain employs TRBV5-1 and TRBJ2-7, with D possibly TRBD1 on 5 matching bases. Trimming took 0 bases from V and 3 from J, leaving 7 bases between them. The CDR3 loop spans 13 amino acids. Germline V gene sequence: CDR1 SGHRS, CDR2 YFSETQ.

The chain joins TRBV24-1 to TRBJ1-1, with 7 bases identical to TRBD1. Looked up from germline, CDR1 is KGHDR and CDR2 is SFDVKD. The CDR3 runs to 17 residues. Losses at the gene ends were 12 bases for V and 3 bases for J; bases not matched to a gene: 21. The CDR3 bases are TGTGCCGCCATCCTCTCGACAGGGATCTATCGGGACACTGAAGCTTTCTTT. It encodes CAAILSTGIYRDTEAFF.

The genes are TRBV19 and TRBJ2-5; D possibly corresponds to TRBD1 (8 bases). This CDR3 is built from 13 residues. Germline V gives CDR1 LNHDA, CDR2 SQIVND (reference sequence). V lost 5 bases, J lost 8 bases, and 15 bases lay in between. CDR3 protein: CASSSTGGVTQYF. CDR3 sequence (DNA): TGTGCCAGTAGTTCAACAGGGGGGGTAACCCAGTACTTC.

The chain links TRBV5-4 to TRBJ2-1; no clear D gene. Germline loops: CDR1 SGHNT, CDR2 YYREEE (reference sequence). The CDR3 sequence is 13 residues long. V lost 2 bases and J lost 3, with 6 bases in between. CDR3 amino acids: CASSLEDYNEQFF. CDR3 bases: TGTGCCAGCAGCTTAGAGGACTACAATGAGCAGTTCTTC.

The V and J genes are TRBV6-5 and TRBJ1-2, with 8 bases aligning to TRBD1. Trimming removed 6 bases from V and 6 bases from J; junction bases left unmatched: 9. The germline V gene has CDR1 MNHEY and CDR2 SVGAGI. The CDR3 sequence is 14 residues long. CDR3 bases: TGTGCCAGCAGGGATAACAGGGGGAGCGATGGCTACACCTTC. Translated: CASRDNRGSDGYTF.

This chain connects TRBV2 to TRBJ2-3; 8 bases line up with TRBD1. Germline-derived CDR1 and CDR2 are SNHLY and FYNNEI. V shed 7 bases, J shed 3 bases, and the junction held 18 bases outside the gene matches. The length of the CDR3 is 18 residues. CDR3 bases: TGTGCCAGCACTTCGTTGGCAGGGGGCGAGCTTGGTACAGATACGCAGTATTTT. As protein: CASTSLAGGELGTDTQYF. The whole variable domain, remainder taken from reference TRBV2 and TRBJ2-3, is EPEVTQTPSHQVTQMGQEVILRCVPISNHLYFYWYRQILGQKVEFLVSFYNNEISEKSEIFDDQFSVERPDGSNFTLKIRSTKLEDSAMYFCASTSLAGGELGTDTQYFGPGTRLTVL.

The rearrangement uses TRBV7-3 and TRBJ2-6; D gene unclear. Trimming removed 1 base from V and 0 bases from J, with 10 bases in between. The CDR3 runs to 17 residues. Germline-derived CDR1 and CDR2 are SGHTA and FQGTGA. The CDR3 spells CASSLRSSVSGANVLTF. The DNA of the CDR3 is TGTGCCAGCAGCTTAAGGAGTTCAGTCTCTGGGGCCAACGTCCTGACTTTC.

The J gene is TRBJ2-3, the V gene TRBV28; D might be TRBD2 (6 bases). V was trimmed by 7 bases and J by 6 bases, leaving 17 bases between them. Germline V gene sequence: CDR1 MDHEN, CDR2 SYDVKM. The CDR3 runs 14 residues. The CDR3 DNA reads TGTGCCAGCACCTCGGGGGATAGTGGGGATACGCAGTATTTT. This translates into CASTSGDSGDTQYF.

V and J are TRBV5-5 and TRBJ2-7, with D perhaps TRBD2 (6 bases). Germline V gives CDR1 SGHKS, CDR2 YYEKEE (reference sequence). This CDR3 contains 14 residues. Trimming shortened V by 2 bases and J by 5 bases, and 14 bases separated the two germline ends. The CDR3 DNA reads as TGTGCCAGCAGCTTAGAGGACTATAGACACGAGCAGTACTTC. It specifies CASSLEDYRHEQYF.

This sequence joins TRBV6-6 and TRBJ2-1; 8 bases map to TRBD1. The CDR3 contains 12 residues. Germline CDR1 is MNHNY and CDR2 is SVGAGI (reference sequence). V lost 4 bases and J lost 14; bases outside the gene matches: 7. This CDR3 is CASSFRQGWEFF. The CDR3 nucleotides read TGTGCCAGCAGTTTCAGACAGGGGTGGGAGTTCTTC.

The chain carries TRBV5-1 and TRBJ2-7; 7 bases map to TRBD2. CDR3 length equals 14 residues. Trimming removed 0 bases from V and 5 bases from J; junction bases left unmatched: 5. The germline gives CDR1 SGHRS, CDR2 YFSETQ. CDR3 residues: CASSLEAGRDEQYF. The CDR3 coding sequence is TGCGCCAGCAGCTTGGAAGCAGGGAGGGACGAGCAGTACTTC.

This sequence joins TRBV5-6 and TRBJ2-5; TRBD2 aligns across 9 bases. The CDR3 is 13 amino acids. CDR1 is SGHDT and CDR2 is YYEEEE in the germline V gene. The junction had 8 bases not matched to a gene; V was cut back by 7 bases and J by 7 bases. The CDR3 nucleotides are TGTGCCAGCGGCGGGGGGGCAGTTGGGACCCAGTACTTC. Encoded protein: CASGGGAVGTQYF.

The gene calls are TRBV5-1 and TRBJ2-1; 10 bases line up with TRBD2. CDR1 is SGHRS, CDR2 YFSETQ, per germline. The length of the CDR3 is 14 residues. V lost 3 bases and J lost 7; bases outside the gene matches: 4. The CDR3 bases are TGCGCCAGCAGCTCTAGCGGGAGCCTTAATGAGCAGTTCTTC. It specifies CASSSSGSLNEQFF.

This chain connects TRBV5-8 to TRBJ1-1, with D possibly TRBD1 on 5 matching bases. V lost 5 bases to trimming and J lost 6 bases, with 17 bases between them. Germline CDR1 SGHTS, CDR2 YDEGEE. The CDR3 spans 14 residues. Written as DNA, the CDR3 is TGTGCCAGCAGACTGCGACAGACCCAAGCTGAAGCTTTCTTT. Its protein is CASRLRQTQAEAFF.

This clone was observed a single time. The chain combines TRBV5-5 with TRBJ2-2, with 12 bases identical to TRBD1. V was pared by 4 bases and J by 1 base, with 2 bases of the junction left unmatched. The CDR3 sequence is 16 residues long. Germline CDR1 and CDR2: SGHKS and YYEKEE (reference sequence). The CDR3 region has the DNA TGTGCCAGCAGCGGGACAGGGGGCTTGAACACCGGGGAGCTGTTTTTT. This translates into CASSGTGGLNTGELFF.

The chain recombines TRBV6-6 with TRBJ2-1, with TRBD2 identical over 11 bases. This CDR3 is built from 15 residues. J lost 5 bases, V lost 6 bases, and 6 bases had no gene match. Per the germline V gene, CDR1 is MNHNY and CDR2 is SVGAGI (reference sequence). CDR3 amino acids: CASRTGTSGNNEQFF. In DNA, the CDR3 is TGTGCCAGCAGAACCGGGACTAGCGGCAACAATGAGCAGTTCTTC.

This chain uses TRBV7-2 with TRBJ1-5, with 8 bases lining up with TRBD1. After removal of 5 bases from V and 7 bases from J, the junction contained 10 bases not matched to a gene. The CDR3 totals 15 residues. The germline gives CDR1 SGHTA, CDR2 FQGNSA. CDR3 residues: CASSPRTGLGQPQHF. CDR3 nucleotides: TGTGCCAGCAGCCCCCGGACAGGGTTGGGACAGCCCCAGCATTTT.

V usage is TRBV14 and J usage is TRBJ2-7, with TRBD1 matching 8 bases. The ends lost 6 bases at V and 6 bases at J; junction bases unmatched: 4. This CDR3 is built from 12 residues. The germline V gene has CDR1 SGHDN and CDR2 FVKESK. The CDR3 sequence: CASRATGGEQYF. DNA for the CDR3: TGTGCCAGCAGAGCAACAGGGGGCGAGCAGTACTTC. Variable domain in full (rest from reference TRBV14 and TRBJ2-7): EAGVTQFPSHSVIEKGQTVTLRCDPISGHDNLYWYRRVMGKEIKFLLHFVKESKQDESGMPNNRFLAERTGGTYSTLKVQPAELEDSGVYFCASRATGGEQYFGPGTRLTVT.

This chain uses TRBV5-1 with TRBJ2-1, with a tentative D call TRBD1 (6 bases). Germline V gene lookup returns CDR1 SGHRS and CDR2 YFSETQ. The CDR3 runs 17 residues. The V gene lost 2 bases and the J gene lost 0 bases, with 15 bases spanning the gap. CDR3 amino acids: CASSLTGLGSSYNEQFF. As DNA, the CDR3 is TGCGCCAGCAGCTTAACAGGGTTGGGGAGCTCCTACAATGAGCAGTTCTTC.

This clone came up once. The chain links TRBV19 to TRBJ2-3; D is uncertain. The CDR3 sequence is 14 residues long. CDR1 LNHDA and CDR2 SQIVND come from the germline V gene (reference sequence). V lost 2 bases and J lost 1, with 7 bases in between. CDR3: CASSINSRTDTQYF. DNA for the CDR3: TGTGCCAGTAGTATAAACAGCCGCACAGATACGCAGTATTTT.

The chain joins TRBV7-7 to TRBJ2-2; the D gene is possibly TRBD2 (5 bases). Germline CDR1 SSHAT, CDR2 FNYEAQ (reference sequence). V was pared by 3 bases and J by 6 bases, with 14 bases between. The CDR3 runs 15 residues. The CDR3 loop is CASSFRSRGPGELFF. The CDR3 region has the DNA TGTGCCAGCAGCTTCAGATCCAGAGGGCCCGGGGAGCTGTTTTTT.

This sequence joins TRBV12-3 or TRBV12-4 and TRBJ1-1; D is uncertain. The CDR3 has 13 amino acids. Trimming pared 4 bases from V and 5 bases from J, leaving 11 bases between. The CDR3 region has the DNA TGTGCCAGCAGTTCCAGACGGGATACTGAAGCTTTCTTT. It yields the protein CASSSRRDTEAFF.